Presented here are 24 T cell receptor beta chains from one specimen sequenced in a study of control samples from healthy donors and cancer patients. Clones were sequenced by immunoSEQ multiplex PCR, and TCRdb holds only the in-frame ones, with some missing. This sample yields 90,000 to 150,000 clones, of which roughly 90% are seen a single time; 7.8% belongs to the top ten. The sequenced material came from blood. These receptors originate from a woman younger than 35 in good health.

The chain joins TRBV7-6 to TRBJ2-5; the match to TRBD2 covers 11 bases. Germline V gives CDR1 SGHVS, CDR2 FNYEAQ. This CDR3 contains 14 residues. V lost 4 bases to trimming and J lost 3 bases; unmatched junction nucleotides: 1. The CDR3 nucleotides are TGTGCCAGCAGCTCACTAGCGGGGGAAGAGACCCAGTACTTC. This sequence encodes CASSSLAGEETQYF.

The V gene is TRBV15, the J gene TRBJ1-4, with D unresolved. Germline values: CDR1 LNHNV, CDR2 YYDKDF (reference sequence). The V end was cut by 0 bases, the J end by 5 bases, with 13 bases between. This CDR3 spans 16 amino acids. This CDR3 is CATSREIGFLNEKLFF. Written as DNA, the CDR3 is TGTGCCACCAGCAGAGAGATTGGGTTCTTGAATGAAAAACTGTTTTTT.

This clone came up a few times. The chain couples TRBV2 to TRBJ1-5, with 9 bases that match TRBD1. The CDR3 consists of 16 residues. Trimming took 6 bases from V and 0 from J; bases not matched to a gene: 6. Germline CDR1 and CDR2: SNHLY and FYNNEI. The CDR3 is CASSRQGGNSNQPQHF. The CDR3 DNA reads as TGTGCCAGCAGCCGACAGGGGGGGAATAGCAATCAGCCCCAGCATTTT.

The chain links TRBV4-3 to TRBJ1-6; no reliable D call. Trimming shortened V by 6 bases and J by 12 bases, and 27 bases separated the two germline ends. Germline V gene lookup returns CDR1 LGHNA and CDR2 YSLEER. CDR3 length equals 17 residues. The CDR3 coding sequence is TGCGCCAGCAGGCCATCTTTTAACGCGGAGGGAGAGGTACCCCTCCACTTT. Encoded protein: CASRPSFNAEGEVPLHF.

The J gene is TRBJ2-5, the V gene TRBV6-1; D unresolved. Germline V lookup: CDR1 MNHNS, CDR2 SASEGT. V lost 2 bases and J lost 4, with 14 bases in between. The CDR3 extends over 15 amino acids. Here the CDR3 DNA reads TGTGCCAGCAGTGAAATGCGTAGGGCCCCAGAGACCCAGTACTTC. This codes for CASSEMRRAPETQYF.

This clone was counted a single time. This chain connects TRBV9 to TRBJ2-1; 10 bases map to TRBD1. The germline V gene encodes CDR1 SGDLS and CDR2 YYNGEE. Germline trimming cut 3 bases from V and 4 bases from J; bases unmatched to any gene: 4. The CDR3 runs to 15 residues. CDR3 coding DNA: TGTGCCAGCAGCGCGGGGACAGGGGCGTACAATGAGCAGTTCTTC. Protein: CASSAGTGAYNEQFF.

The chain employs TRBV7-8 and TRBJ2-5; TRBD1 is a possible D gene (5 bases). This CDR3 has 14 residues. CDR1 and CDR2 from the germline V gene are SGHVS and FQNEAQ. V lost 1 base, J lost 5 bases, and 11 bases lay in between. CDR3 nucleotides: TGTGCCAGCAGCTTAGAAGGGGTACTGGAGACCCAGTACTTC. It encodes CASSLEGVLETQYF.

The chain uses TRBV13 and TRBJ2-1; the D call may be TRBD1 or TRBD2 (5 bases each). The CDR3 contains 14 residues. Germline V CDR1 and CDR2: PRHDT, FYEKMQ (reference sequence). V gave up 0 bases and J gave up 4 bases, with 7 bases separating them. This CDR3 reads CASSLGEGYNEQFF. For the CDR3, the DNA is TGTGCCAGCAGCTTAGGTGAGGGGTACAATGAGCAGTTCTTC.

CDR3 bases: TGTGCCAGCAGCCTTCTAGCGGGGGCACTCACCGGGGAGCTGTTTTTT. Translated, it gives CASSLLAGALTGELFF. The rearrangement joins TRBV7-3 to TRBJ2-2; TRBD2 matches 10 bases. Germline V gene data show CDR1 as SGHTA and CDR2 as FQGTGA. The CDR3 has 16 amino acids. With 5 bases clipped from V and 4 bases from J, the junction kept 7 bases outside the gene matches.

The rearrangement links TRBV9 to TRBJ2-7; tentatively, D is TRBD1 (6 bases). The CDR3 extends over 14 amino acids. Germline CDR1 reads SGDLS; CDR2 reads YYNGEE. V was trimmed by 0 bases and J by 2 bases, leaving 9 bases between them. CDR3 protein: CASSVVDSPYEQYF. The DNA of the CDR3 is TGTGCCAGCAGCGTAGTGGACAGCCCCTACGAGCAGTACTTC.

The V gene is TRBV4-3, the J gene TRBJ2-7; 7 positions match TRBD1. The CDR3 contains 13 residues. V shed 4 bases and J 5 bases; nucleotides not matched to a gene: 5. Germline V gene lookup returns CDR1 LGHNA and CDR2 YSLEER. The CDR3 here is CASSRQTGDEQYF. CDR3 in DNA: TGCGCCAGCAGCCGTCAAACAGGGGACGAGCAGTACTTC.

The CDR3 loop is CASGRGPGQGKTEAFF. CDR3 coding DNA: TGCGCCAGCGGCCGAGGTCCTGGACAGGGGAAAACTGAAGCTTTCTTT. V gene TRBV4-3 combines with J gene TRBJ1-1; 9 nucleotides align to TRBD1. The CDR3 runs to 16 residues. The germline CDR1 and CDR2 sequences are LGHNA and YSLEER. After removal of 8 bases from V and 5 bases from J, the junction contained 15 bases not matched to a gene.

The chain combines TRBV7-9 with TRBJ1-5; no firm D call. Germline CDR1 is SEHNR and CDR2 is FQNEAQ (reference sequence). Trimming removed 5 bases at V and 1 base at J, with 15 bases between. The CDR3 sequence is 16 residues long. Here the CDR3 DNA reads TGTGCCAGCAGCAAAGAAGGCGGACCCAGCAATCAGCCCCAGCATTTT. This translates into CASSKEGGPSNQPQHF.

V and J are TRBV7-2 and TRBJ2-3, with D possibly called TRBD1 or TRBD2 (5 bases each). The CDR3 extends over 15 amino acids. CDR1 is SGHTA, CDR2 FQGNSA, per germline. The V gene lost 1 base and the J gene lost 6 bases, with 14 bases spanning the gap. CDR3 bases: TGTGCCAGCAGCTTAGATGGGGGAGCCTGGGATACGCAGTATTTT. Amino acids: CASSLDGGAWDTQYF.

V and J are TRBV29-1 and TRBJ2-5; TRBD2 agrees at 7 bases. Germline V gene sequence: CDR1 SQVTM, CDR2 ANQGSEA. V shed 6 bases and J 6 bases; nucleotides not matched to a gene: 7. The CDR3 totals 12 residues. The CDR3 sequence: CSVAGLGKTQYF. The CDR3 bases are TGCAGCGTGGCTGGACTAGGGAAGACCCAGTACTTC.

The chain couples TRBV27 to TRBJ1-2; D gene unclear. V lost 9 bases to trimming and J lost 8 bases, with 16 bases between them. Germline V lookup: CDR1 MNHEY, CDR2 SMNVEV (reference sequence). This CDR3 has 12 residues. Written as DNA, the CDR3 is TGTGCCAGTGGTGGTTTATCGGTGGGCTACACCTTC. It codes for CASGGLSVGYTF.

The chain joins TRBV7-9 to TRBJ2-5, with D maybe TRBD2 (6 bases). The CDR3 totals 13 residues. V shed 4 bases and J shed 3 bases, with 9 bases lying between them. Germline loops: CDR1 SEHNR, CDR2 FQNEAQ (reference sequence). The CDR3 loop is CASSWGGKETQYF. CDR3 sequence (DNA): TGTGCCAGCAGCTGGGGCGGGAAAGAGACCCAGTACTTC.

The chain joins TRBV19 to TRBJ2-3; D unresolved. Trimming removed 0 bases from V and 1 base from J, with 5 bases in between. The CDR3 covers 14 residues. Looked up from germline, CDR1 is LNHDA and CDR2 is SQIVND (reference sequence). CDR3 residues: CASSIDPRTDTQYF. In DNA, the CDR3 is TGTGCCAGTAGTATAGACCCCCGCACAGATACGCAGTATTTT.

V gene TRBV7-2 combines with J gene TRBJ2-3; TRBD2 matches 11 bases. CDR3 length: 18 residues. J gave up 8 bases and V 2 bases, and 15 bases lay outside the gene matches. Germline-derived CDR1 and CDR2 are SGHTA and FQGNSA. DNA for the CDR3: TGTGCCAGCAGCTTAACGTGGCTAGCGGGGGGACCAGGGTCTACGCAGTATTTT. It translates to CASSLTWLAGGPGSTQYF.

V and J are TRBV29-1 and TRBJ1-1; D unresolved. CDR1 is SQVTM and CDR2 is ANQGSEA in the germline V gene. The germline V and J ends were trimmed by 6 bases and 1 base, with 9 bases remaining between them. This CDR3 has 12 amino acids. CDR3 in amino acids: CSVPHGNTEAFF. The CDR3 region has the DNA TGCAGCGTCCCTCATGGGAACACTGAAGCTTTCTTT. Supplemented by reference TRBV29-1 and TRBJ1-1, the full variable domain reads SAVISQKPSRDICQRGTSLTIQCQVDSQVTMMFWYRQQPGQSLTLIATANQGSEATYESGFVIDKFPISRPNLTFSTLTVSNMSPEDSSIYLCSVPHGNTEAFFGQGTRLTVV.

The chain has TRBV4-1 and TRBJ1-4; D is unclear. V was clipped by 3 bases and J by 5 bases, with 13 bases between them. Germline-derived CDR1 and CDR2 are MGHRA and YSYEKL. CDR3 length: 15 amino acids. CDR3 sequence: CASSHPAGGNEKLFF. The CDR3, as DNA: TGCGCCAGCAGCCATCCTGCGGGCGGGAATGAAAAACTGTTTTTT.

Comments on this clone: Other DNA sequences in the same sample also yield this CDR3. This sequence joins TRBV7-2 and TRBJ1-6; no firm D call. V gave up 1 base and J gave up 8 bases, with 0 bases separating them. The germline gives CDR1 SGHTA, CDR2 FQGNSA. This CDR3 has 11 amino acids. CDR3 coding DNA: TGTGCCAGCAGCTTAGATTCACCCCTCCACTTT. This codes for CASSLDSPLHF.

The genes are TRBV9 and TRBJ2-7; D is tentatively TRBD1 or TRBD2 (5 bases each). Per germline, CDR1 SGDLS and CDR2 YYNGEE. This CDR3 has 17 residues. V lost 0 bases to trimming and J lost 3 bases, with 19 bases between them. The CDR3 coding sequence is TGTGCCAGCAGCGTAGAGTTTCCCGAATTGGGGGTCTACGAGCAGTACTTC. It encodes CASSVEFPELGVYEQYF.

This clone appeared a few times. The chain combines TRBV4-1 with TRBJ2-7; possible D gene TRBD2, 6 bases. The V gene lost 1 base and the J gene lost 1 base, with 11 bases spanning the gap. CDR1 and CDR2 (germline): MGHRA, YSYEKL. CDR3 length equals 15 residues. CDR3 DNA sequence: TGCGCCAGCAGCCAAGGGACCGGGACTTCCTACGAGCAGTACTTC. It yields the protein CASSQGTGTSYEQYF.